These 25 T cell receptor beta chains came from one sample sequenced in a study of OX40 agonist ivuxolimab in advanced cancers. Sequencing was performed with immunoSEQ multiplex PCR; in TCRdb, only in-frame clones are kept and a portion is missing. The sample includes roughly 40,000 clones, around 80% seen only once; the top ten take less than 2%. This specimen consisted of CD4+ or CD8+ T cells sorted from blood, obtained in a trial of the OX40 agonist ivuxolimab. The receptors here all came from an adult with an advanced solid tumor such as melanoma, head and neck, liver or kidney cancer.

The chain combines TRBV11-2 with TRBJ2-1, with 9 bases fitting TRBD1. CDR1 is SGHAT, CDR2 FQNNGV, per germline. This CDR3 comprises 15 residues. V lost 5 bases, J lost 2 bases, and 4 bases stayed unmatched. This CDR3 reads CASSLRDRAYNEQFF. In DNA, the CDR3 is TGTGCCAGCAGCCTCCGGGACAGGGCCTACAATGAGCAGTTCTTC.

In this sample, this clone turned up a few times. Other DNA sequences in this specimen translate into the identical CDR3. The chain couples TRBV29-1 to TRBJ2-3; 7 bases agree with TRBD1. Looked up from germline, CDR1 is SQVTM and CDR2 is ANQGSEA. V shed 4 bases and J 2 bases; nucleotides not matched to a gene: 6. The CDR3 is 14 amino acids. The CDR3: CSVGGQLHTDTQYF. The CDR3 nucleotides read TGCAGCGTTGGGGGACAGCTCCACACAGATACGCAGTATTTT.

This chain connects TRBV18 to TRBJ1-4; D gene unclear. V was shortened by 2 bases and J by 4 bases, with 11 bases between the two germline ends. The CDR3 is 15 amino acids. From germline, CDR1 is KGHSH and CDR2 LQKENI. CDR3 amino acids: CASSPRSESNEKLFF. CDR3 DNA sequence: TGTGCCAGCTCACCAAGGTCAGAAAGTAATGAAAAACTGTTTTTT. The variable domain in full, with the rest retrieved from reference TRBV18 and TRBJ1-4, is NAGVMQNPRHLVRRRGQEARLRCSPMKGHSHVYWYRQLPEEGLKFMVYLQKENIIDESGMPKERFSAEFPKEGPSILRIQQVVRGDSAAYFCASSPRSESNEKLFFGSGTQLSVL.

CDR3 DNA: TGTGCTAGTGGTTTGGAGGTCGGGACAGGGGCTTTAAGCTCTGGAAACACCATATATTTT. This codes for CASGLEVGTGALSSGNTIYF. This chain joins TRBV12-5 and TRBJ1-3; 10 nucleotides match TRBD1. Germline CDR1 LGHNT, CDR2 FRNRAP. V trimming: 1 base; J trimming: 0 bases; junction bases outside the gene matches: 12. CDR3 length equals 20 residues.

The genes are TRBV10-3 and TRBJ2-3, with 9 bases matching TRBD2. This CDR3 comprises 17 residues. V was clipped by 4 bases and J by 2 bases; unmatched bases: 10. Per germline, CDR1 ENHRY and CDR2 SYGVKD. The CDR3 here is CAISGIFSGGNTDTQYF. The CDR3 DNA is TGTGCCATCAGTGGGATTTTCAGCGGGGGGAACACAGATACGCAGTATTTT.

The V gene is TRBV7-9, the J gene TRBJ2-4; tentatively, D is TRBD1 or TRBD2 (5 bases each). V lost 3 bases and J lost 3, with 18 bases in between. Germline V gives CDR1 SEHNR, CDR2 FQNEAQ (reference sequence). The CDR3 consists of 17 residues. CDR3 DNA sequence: TGTGCCAGCAGCTTTGCCGGGTCAATGAGGGGCAAAAACATTCAGTACTTC. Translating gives CASSFAGSMRGKNIQYF. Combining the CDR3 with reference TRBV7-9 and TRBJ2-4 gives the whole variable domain DTGVSQNPRHKITKRGQNVTFRCDPISEHNRLYWYRQTLGQGPEFLTYFQNEAQLEKSRLLSDRFSAERPKGSFSTLEIQRTEQGDSAMYLCASSFAGSMRGKNIQYFGAGTRLSVL.

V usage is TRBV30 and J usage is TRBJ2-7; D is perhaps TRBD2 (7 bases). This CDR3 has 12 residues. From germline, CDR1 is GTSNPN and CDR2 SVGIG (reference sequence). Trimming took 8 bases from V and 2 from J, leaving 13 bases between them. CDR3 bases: TGTGCCGGGGGGGGGCCTCCCTACGAGCAGTACTTC. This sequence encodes CAGGGPPYEQYF. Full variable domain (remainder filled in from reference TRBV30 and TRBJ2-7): SQTIHQWPATLVQPVGSPLSLECTVEGTSNPNLYWYRQAAGRGLQLLFYSVGIGQISSEVPQNLSASRPQDRQFILSSKKLLLSDSGFYLCAGGGPPYEQYFGPGTRLTVT.

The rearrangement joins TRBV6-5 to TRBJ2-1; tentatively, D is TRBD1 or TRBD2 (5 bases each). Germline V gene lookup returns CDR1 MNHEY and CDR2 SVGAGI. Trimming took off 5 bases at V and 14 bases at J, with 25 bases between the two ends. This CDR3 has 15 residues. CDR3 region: CASSAAPPSGPMEFF. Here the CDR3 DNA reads TGTGCCAGCAGTGCCGCCCCTCCCTCGGGGCCAATGGAGTTCTTC.

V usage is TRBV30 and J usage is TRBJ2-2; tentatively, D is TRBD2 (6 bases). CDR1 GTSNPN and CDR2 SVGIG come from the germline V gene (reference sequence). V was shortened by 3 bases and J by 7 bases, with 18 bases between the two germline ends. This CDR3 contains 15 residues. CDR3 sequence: CAWRDRGSAVGELFF. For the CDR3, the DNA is TGTGCCTGGAGGGATCGGGGGAGTGCTGTCGGGGAGCTGTTTTTT.

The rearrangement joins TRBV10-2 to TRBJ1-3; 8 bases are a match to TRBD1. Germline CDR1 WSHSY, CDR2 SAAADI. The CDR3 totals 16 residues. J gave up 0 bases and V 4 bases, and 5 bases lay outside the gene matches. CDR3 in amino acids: CASSVGQGPSGNTIYF. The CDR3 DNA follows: TGCGCCAGCAGTGTCGGACAGGGACCCTCTGGAAACACCATATATTTT.

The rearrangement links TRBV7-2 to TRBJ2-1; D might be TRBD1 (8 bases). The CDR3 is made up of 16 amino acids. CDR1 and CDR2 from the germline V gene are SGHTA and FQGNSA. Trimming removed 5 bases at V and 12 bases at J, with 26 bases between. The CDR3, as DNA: TGTGCCAGCAGCCCGCGTGCGGGACTCACAGGGGGGGGGCAGTTCTTC. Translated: CASSPRAGLTGGGQFF.

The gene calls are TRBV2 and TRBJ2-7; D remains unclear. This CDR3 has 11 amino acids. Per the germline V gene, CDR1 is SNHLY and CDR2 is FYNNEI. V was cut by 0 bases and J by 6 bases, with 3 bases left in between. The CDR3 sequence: CASSEASEQYF. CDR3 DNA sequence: TGTGCCAGCAGTGAAGCCAGCGAGCAGTACTTC.

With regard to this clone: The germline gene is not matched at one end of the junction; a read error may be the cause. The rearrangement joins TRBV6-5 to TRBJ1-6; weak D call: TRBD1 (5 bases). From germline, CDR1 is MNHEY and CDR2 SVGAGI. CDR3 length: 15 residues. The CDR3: CAGSYSGGTGSPLHF. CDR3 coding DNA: TGTGCCGGCAGTTACTCGGGGGGAACGGGTTCACCCCTCCACTTT.

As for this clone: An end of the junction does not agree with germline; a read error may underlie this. The CDR3 protein is CASSTGPTGADTQYF. CDR3 DNA sequence: TGTGCTAGCAGCACTGGGCCAACCGGGGCAGATACGCAGTATTTT. The chain recombines TRBV7-7 with TRBJ2-3; perhaps TRBD2 as D (5 bases). The CDR3 consists of 15 residues. Germline CDR1 SSHAT, CDR2 FNYEAQ (reference sequence).

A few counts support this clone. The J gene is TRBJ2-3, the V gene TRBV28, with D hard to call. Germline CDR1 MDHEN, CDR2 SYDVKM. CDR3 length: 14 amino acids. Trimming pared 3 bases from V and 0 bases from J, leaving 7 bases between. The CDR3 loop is CASSFHLSTDTQYF. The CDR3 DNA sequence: TGTGCCAGCAGTTTCCACCTCAGCACAGATACGCAGTATTTT.

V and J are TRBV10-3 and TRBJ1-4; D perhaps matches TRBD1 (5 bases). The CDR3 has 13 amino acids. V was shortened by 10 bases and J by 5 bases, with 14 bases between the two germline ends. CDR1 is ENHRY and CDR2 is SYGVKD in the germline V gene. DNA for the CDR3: TGTGCCACCCGGGAAGACAGAAATGAAAAACTGTTTTTT. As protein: CATREDRNEKLFF.

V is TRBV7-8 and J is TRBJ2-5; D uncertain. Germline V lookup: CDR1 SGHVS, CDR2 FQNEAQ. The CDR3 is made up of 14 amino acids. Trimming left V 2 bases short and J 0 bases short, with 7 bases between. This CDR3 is CASSLRENQETQYF. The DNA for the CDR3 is TGTGCCAGCAGCTTAAGAGAGAACCAAGAGACCCAGTACTTC. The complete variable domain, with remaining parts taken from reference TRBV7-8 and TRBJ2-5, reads GAGVSQSPRYKVAKRGQDVALRCDPISGHVSLFWYQQALGQGPEFLTYFQNEAQLDKSGLPSDRFFAERPEGSVSTLKIQRTQQEDSAVYLCASSLRENQETQYFGPGTRLLVL.

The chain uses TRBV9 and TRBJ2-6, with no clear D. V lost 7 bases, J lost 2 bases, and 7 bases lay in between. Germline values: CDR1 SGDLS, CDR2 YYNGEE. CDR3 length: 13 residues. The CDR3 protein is CASGDTGANVLTF. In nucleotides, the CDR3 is TGTGCCAGCGGAGACACTGGGGCCAACGTCCTGACTTTC.

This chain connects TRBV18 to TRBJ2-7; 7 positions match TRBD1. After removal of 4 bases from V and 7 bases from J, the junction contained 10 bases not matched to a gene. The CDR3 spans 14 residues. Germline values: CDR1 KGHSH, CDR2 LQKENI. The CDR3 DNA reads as TGTGCCAGCTCACGGGGACAGACCTCTACTGAGCAGTACTTC. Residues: CASSRGQTSTEQYF. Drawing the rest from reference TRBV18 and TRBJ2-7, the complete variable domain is NAGVMQNPRHLVRRRGQEARLRCSPMKGHSHVYWYRQLPEEGLKFMVYLQKENIIDESGMPKERFSAEFPKEGPSILRIQQVVRGDSAAYFCASSRGQTSTEQYFGPGTRLTVT.

The CDR3 loop is CASRRDANEQFF. DNA of the CDR3: TGTGCCAGCAGGAGGGACGCCAATGAGCAGTTCTTC. J is TRBJ2-1 and V is TRBV7-9; D is tentatively TRBD1 or TRBD2 (5 bases each). This CDR3 spans 12 amino acids. Germline CDR1 is SEHNR and CDR2 is FQNEAQ (reference sequence). Trimming took off 6 bases at V and 6 bases at J, with 9 bases between the two ends.

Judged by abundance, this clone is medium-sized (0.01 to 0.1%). CDR3 protein: CASSRQENQPQHF. DNA of the CDR3: TGTGCCAGCAGTCGACAGGAGAATCAGCCCCAGCATTTT. V is TRBV2 and J is TRBJ1-5, with D possibly being TRBD1 (6 bases). V was shortened by 5 bases and J by 4 bases, with 9 bases between the two germline ends. The CDR3 totals 13 residues. CDR1 is SNHLY, CDR2 FYNNEI, per germline. Filled out from reference TRBV2 and TRBJ1-5, the complete variable domain reads EPEVTQTPSHQVTQMGQEVILRCVPISNHLYFYWYRQILGQKVEFLVSFYNNEISEKSEIFDDQFSVERPDGSNFTLKIRSTKLEDSAMYFCASSRQENQPQHFGDGTRLSIL.

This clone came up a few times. This CDR3 reads CASSLLGQFTDTQYF. CDR3 nucleotide sequence: TGTGCCAGCAGCTTGTTAGGGCAGTTCACAGATACGCAGTATTTT. The J gene is TRBJ2-3, the V gene TRBV5-6; no firm D call. The germline V gene encodes CDR1 SGHDT and CDR2 YYEEEE. The CDR3 extends over 15 amino acids. V was cut by 1 base and J by 2 bases, with 11 bases left in between. Looking up the rest from reference TRBV5-6 and TRBJ2-3 gives the full variable domain: DAGVTQSPTHLIKTRGQQVTLRCSPKSGHDTVSWYQQALGQGPQFIFQYYEEEERQRGNFPDRFSGHQFPNYSSELNVNALLLGDSALYLCASSLLGQFTDTQYFGPGTRLTVL.

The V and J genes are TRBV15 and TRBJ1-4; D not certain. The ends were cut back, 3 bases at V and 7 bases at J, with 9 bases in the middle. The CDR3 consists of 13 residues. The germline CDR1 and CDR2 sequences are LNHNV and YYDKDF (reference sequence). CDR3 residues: CATSSSDGEKLFF. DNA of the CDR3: TGTGCCACCAGCAGCAGCGACGGTGAAAAACTGTTTTTT. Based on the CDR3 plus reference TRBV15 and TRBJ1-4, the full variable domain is DAMVIQNPRYQVTQFGKPVTLSCSQTLNHNVMYWYQQKSSQAPKLLFHYYDKDFNNEADTPDNFQSRRPNTSFCFLDIRSPGLGDTAMYLCATSSSDGEKLFFGSGTQLSVL.

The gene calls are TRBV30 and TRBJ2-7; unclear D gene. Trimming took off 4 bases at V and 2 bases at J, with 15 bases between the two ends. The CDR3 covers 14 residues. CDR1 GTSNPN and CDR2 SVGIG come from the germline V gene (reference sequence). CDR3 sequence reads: CAWTRPGLTYEQYF. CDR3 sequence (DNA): TGTGCCTGGACCAGGCCGGGCCTAACCTACGAGCAGTACTTC. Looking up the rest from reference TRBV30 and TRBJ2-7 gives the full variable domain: SQTIHQWPATLVQPVGSPLSLECTVEGTSNPNLYWYRQAAGRGLQLLFYSVGIGQISSEVPQNLSASRPQDRQFILSSKKLLLSDSGFYLCAWTRPGLTYEQYFGPGTRLTVT.

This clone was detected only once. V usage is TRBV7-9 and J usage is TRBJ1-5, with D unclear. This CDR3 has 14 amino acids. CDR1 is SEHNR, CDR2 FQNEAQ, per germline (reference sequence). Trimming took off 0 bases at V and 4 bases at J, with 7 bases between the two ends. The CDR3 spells CASSLANVNQPQHF. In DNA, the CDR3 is TGTGCCAGCAGCTTAGCGAATGTTAATCAGCCCCAGCATTTT.